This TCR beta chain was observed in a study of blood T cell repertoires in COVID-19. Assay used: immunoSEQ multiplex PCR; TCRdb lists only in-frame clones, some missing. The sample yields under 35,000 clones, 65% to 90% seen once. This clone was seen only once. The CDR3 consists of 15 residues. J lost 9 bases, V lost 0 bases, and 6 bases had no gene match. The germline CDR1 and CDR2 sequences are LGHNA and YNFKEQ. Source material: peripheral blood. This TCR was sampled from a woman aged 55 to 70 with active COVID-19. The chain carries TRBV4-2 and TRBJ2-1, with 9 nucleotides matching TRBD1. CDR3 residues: CASSQDGTGYREQFF. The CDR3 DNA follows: TGTGCCAGCAGCCAAGATGGGACAGGGTATCGTGAGCAGTTCTTC.